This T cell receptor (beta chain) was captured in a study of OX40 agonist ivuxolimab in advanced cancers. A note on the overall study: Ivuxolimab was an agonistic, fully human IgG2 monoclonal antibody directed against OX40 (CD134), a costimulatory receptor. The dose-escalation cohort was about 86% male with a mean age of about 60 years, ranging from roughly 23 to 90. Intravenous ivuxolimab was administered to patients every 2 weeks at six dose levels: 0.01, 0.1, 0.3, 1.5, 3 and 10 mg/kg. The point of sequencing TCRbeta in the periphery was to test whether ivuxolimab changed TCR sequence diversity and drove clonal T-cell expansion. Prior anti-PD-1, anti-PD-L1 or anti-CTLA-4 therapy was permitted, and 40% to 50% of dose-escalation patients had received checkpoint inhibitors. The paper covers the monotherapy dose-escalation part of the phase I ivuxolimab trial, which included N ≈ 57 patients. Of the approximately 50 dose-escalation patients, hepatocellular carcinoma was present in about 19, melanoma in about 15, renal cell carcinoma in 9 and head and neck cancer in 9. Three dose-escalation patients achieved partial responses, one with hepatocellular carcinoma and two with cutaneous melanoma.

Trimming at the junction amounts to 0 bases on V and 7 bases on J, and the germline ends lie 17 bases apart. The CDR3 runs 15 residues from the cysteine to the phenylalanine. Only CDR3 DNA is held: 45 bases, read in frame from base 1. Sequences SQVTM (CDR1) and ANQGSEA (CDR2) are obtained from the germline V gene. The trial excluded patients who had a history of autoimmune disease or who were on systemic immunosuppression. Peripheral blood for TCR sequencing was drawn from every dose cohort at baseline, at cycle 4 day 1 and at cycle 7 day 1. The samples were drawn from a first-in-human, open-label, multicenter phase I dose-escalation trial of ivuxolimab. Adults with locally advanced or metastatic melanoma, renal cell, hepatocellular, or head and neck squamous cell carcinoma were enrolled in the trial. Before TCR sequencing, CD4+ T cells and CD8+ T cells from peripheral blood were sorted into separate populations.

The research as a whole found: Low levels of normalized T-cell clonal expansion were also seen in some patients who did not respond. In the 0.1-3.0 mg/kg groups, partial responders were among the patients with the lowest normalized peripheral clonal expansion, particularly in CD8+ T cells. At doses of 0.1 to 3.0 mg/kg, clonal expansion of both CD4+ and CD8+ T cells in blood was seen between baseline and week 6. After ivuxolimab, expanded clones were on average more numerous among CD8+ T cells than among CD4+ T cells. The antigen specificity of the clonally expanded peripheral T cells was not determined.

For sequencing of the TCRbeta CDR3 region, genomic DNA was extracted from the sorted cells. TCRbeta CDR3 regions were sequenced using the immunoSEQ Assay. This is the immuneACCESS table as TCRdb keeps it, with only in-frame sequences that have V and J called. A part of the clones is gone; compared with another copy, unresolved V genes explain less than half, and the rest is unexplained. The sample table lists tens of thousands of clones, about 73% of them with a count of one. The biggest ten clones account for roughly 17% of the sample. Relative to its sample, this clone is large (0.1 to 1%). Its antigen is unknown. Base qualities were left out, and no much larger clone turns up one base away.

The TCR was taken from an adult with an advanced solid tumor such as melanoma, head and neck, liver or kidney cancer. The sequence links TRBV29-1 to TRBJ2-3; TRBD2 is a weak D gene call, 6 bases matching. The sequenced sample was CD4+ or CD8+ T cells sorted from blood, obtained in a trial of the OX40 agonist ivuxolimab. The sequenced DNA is TGCAGCGTTGAAGATCTAGCGACCGCTCTCAATACGCAGTATTTT. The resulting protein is CSVEDLATALNTQYF.